This entry lists 7 T cell receptor beta chains sequenced from one sample in a study of blood T cells in healthy people across ages. Then a second PCR, running roughly 6 to 11 cycles, was carried out with a sample-barcoded 5' primer and a J-beta primer mix. TCRdb called the 5' RACE reads again in MiXCR, with one record for every CDR3 protein. Among 550,000 to 600,000 distinct CDR3 sequences listed, around 48% were seen once. The sequencing input was blood. These receptors were collected from a man older than 75 in good health.

There are a few counts of this clonotype. The chain recombines TRBV7-3 with TRBJ2-4, with D perhaps assigned TRBD1 or TRBD2 (5 bases each). The germline V gene has CDR1 SGHTA and CDR2 FQGTGA. This CDR3 has 16 amino acids. The V and J ends lost 6 bases and 6 bases respectively, with 21 bases between them. The CDR3 is CASSRGHEGMGNIQYF. The CDR3 DNA is TGTGCCAGCAGTCGCGGACATGAGGGTATGGGAAACATTCAGTACTTC.

The CDR3 DNA follows: TGCGCCAGCAGCTGGACCGGAGGTAGAGAAGGTGCAGATACGCAGTATTTT. This encodes CASSWTGGREGADTQYF. The V and J genes are TRBV5-1 and TRBJ2-3; D is perhaps TRBD2 (5 bases). Germline V gene sequence: CDR1 SGHRS, CDR2 YFSETQ. The CDR3 is 17 amino acids. The ends were cut back, 3 bases at V and 4 bases at J, with 21 bases in the middle.

Written as DNA, the CDR3 is TGCAGCGTTGCCGGGACAGGAGGGGAGACCCAGTACTTC. Its protein is CSVAGTGGETQYF. The V and J genes are TRBV29-1 and TRBJ2-7, with 8 bases matching TRBD1. The J call is in doubt because the DNA end fits TRBJ2-5 better. Germline V lookup: CDR1 SQVTM, CDR2 ANQGSEA. This CDR3 is built from 13 residues.

In its sample, this clonotype was seen many times. J is TRBJ2-1 and V is TRBV6-5, with 10 bases that match TRBD1. V was clipped by 5 bases and J by 5 bases; unmatched bases: 6. CDR3 size: 15 residues. The germline V gene encodes CDR1 MNHEY and CDR2 SVGAGI. The CDR3 DNA sequence: TGTGCCAGCAGTAGGGACAGGGGCGACAACAATGAGCAGTTCTTC. Translated: CASSRDRGDNNEQFF.

This clonotype was detected only a few times. The rearrangement uses TRBV6-5 and TRBJ1-1; D is unclear. The CDR3 spans 14 residues. Trimming took 2 bases from V and 3 from J, leaving 10 bases between them. In germline, CDR1 is MNHEY, CDR2 SVGAGI. In DNA form, the CDR3 reads TGTGCCAGCAGTTACCGGGAGTTGGACACTGAAGCTTTCTTT. The encoded protein is CASSYRELDTEAFF.

This clonotype was found many times. V is TRBV7-9 and J is TRBJ2-7; D remains ambiguous. The CDR3 is made up of 14 amino acids. V was shortened by 1 base and J by 3 bases, with 10 bases between the two germline ends. In germline, CDR1 is SEHNR, CDR2 FQNEAQ (reference sequence). The DNA for the CDR3 is TGTGCCAGCAGCTTAGGCATATTACTCTACGAGCAGTACTTC. Amino acids: CASSLGILLYEQYF.

This clonotype was seen a few times. As DNA, the CDR3 is TGTGCCAGCAGCCAAGGGGGGGGGGTTGTTTACGAGCAGTACTTC. Protein product: CASSQGGGVVYEQYF. The chain carries TRBV3-1 and TRBJ2-5; TRBD2 matches 7 bases. The DNA matches TRBJ2-7 better at its end, which makes the J call doubtful. The CDR3 length is 15 residues. Germline CDR1 is LGHDT and CDR2 is YNNKEL (reference sequence).